Listed below are T cell receptor beta chains from one sample, sequenced in a study of cytomegalovirus exposure and HLA in healthy donors. TCRdb's table, derived via immunoSEQ multiplex PCR, lists solely in-frame clones and lacks some. The repertoire holds about 82,000 clones, with roughly 80% as singletons. Material: PBMCs. These receptors came from a woman aged 50 to 60 in good health and CMV-seropositive. The CDR3 runs from the conserved cysteine through the conserved F or W. The D gene is left open where the match is weak. Some rows mark clone size as missing; the rest say once, few, many or name a class of expanded clone.

>15|TRBV9|-|-|TRBJ1-5
CASSVDGWQNQPQHF
TGTGCCAGCAGCGTAGATGGTTGGCAAAATCAGCCCCAGCATTTT
>17|TRBV10-2|TRBD2|-|TRBJ2-7
CASSADRFGAGAYEQYF
TGCGCCAGCAGTGCCGACAGGTTCGGAGCGGGAGCCTACGAGCAGTACTTC
>14|TRBV7-8|TRBD1|once|TRBJ1-2
CASSFPGQGAGYTF
TGTGCCAGCAGCTTTCCGGGACAGGGGGCAGGCTACACCTTC
>17|TRBV4-1|TRBD1|-|TRBJ2-2
CASRNAPGGASVGELFF
TGCGCCAGCAGGAATGCCCCAGGGGGCGCTTCGGTCGGGGAGCTGTTTTTT
>17|TRBV28|-|once|TRBJ2-1
CASRPRLKVSSYNEQFF
TGTGCCAGCAGGCCTAGGCTGAAGGTGAGCTCCTACAATGAGCAGTTCTTC
>12|TRBV6-1|-|-|TRBJ1-1
CASRGTNTEAFF
TGTGCCAGCAGAGGGACAAACACTGAAGCTTTCTTT
>15|TRBV14|-|-|TRBJ1-1
CASSPISGGLREAFF
TGTGCCAGCAGCCCAATCTCGGGGGGCCTGAGAGAAGCTTTCTTT
>15|TRBV6-5|-|-|TRBJ2-5
CASSPSRGSLKTQYF
TGTGCCAGCAGTCCTAGCCGAGGATCCCTTAAGACCCAGTACTTC
>13|TRBV5-1|-|-|TRBJ2-7
CASRSGSPYEQYF
TGCGCCAGCAGATCAGGTTCCCCTTACGAGCAGTACTTC
>15|TRBV9|TRBD1|once|TRBJ2-7
CASSPTGVSSYEQYF
TGTGCCAGCAGCCCGACAGGGGTAAGCTCCTACGAGCAGTACTTC
>17|TRBV27|TRBD2|once|TRBJ2-3
CASRPYLAGVGTDTQYF
TGTGCCAGCAGGCCTTACCTAGCGGGAGTTGGCACAGATACGCAGTATTTT
>13|TRBV7-9|-|-|TRBJ2-3
CASSVYSGDTQYF
TGTGCCAGCAGCGTATATAGTGGAGATACGCAGTATTTT
>15|TRBV5-8|TRBD1|-|TRBJ2-7
CASSSLRTGGYEQYF
TGTGCCAGCAGCTCCCTCCGGACAGGGGGCTACGAGCAGTACTTC
>16|TRBV4-2|-|few|TRBJ1-3
CASSQTRGSSGNTIYF
TGTGCCAGCAGCCAGACACGGGGGAGCTCTGGAAACACCATATATTTT
>13|TRBV6-6|-|once|TRBJ1-5
CASDAIEGQPQHF
TGTGCCAGCGACGCCATAGAGGGTCAGCCCCAGCATTTT
>18|TRBV9|TRBD2|few|TRBJ2-3
CASSVDFVWREDGDTQYF
TGTGCCAGCAGCGTAGATTTCGTGTGGCGGGAGGATGGCGATACGCAGTATTTT
>15|TRBV7-8|TRBD2|few|TRBJ2-1
CASRPLAGASNEQFF
TGTGCCAGCAGGCCACTAGCGGGAGCTTCCAATGAGCAGTTCTTC
>13|TRBV27|-|-|TRBJ2-7
CASSLIRGYEQYF
TGTGCCAGCAGTTTGATTAGGGGCTACGAGCAGTACTTC
>15|TRBV21-1|-|-|TRBJ1-1
CASSNAPDAGTEAFF
TGTGCCAGCAGCAATGCTCCCGACGCAGGGACTGAAGCTTTCTTT
>16|TRBV13|-|-|TRBJ2-3
CASSPGRRAGLITQYF
TGTGCCAGCAGCCCCGGCAGGCGGGCGGGCCTCATTACGCAGTATTTT
>13|TRBV27|TRBD2|-|TRBJ2-5
CASKLAGGETQYF
TGTGCCAGCAAACTAGCGGGAGGAGAGACCCAGTACTTC
>17|TRBV7-8|-|few|TRBJ2-6
CASSRRNRGSGANVLTF
TGTGCCAGCAGCCGACGAAATCGGGGCTCTGGGGCCAACGTCCTGACTTTC
>14|TRBV30|-|-|TRBJ1-4
CAFTRITGNEKLFF
TGTGCCTTCACACGGATAACCGGGAATGAAAAACTGTTTTTT
>15|TRBV4-1|TRBD2|-|TRBJ2-1
CASSLLAGMYNEQFF
TGCGCCAGCAGCCTGTTAGCGGGGATGTACAATGAGCAGTTCTTC
>14|TRBV7-2|TRBD2|-|TRBJ2-1
CASSSRTSSNEQFF
TGTGCCAGCAGCAGCCGGACTAGCTCCAATGAGCAGTTCTTC
>19|TRBV4-2|TRBD2|-|TRBJ2-1
CASSQGTSGRRSEGNEQFF
TGTGCCAGCAGCCAAGGGACTAGCGGGAGGAGGAGTGAAGGCAATGAGCAGTTCTTC